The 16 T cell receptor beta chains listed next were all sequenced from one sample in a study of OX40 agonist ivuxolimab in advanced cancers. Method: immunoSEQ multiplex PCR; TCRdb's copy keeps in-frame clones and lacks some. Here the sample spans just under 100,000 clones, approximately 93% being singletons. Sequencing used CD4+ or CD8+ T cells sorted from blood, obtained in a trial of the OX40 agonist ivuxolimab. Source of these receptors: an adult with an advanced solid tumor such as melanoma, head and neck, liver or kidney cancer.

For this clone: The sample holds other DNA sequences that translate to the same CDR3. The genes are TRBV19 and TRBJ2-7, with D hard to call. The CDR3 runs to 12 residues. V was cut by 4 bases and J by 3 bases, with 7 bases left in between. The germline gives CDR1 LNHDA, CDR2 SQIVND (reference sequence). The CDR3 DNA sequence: TGTGCCAGTAGTAACTTATTCTACGAGCAGTACTTC. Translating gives CASSNLFYEQYF.

The CDR3 protein is CASSLLGGPYTGELFF. CDR3 sequence (DNA): TGTGCCAGCAGCTTACTTGGGGGCCCTTACACCGGGGAGCTGTTTTTT. V and J are TRBV7-3 and TRBJ2-2; the D gene is possibly TRBD1 (6 bases). The germline gives CDR1 SGHTA, CDR2 FQGTGA. The CDR3 contains 16 residues. V gave up 2 bases and J gave up 3 bases, with 13 bases separating them. Filled out from reference TRBV7-3 and TRBJ2-2, the complete variable domain reads GAGVSQTPSNKVTEKGKYVELRCDPISGHTALYWYRQSLGQGPEFLIYFQGTGAADDSGLPNDRFFAVRPEGSVSTLKIQRTERGDSAVYLCASSLLGGPYTGELFFGEGSRLTVL.

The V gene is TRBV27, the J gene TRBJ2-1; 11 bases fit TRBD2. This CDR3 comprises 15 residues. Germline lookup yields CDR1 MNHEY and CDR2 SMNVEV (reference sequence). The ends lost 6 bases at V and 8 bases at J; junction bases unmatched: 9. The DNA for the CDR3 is TGTGCCAGCAGCATCACTAGCGGGAGCTGGCATGAGCAGTTCTTC. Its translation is CASSITSGSWHEQFF.

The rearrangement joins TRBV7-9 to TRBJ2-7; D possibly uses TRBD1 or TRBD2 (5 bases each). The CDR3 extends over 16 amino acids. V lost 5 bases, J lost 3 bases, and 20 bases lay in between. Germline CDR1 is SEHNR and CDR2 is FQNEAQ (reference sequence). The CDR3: CASSLHLGDPIYEQYF. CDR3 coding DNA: TGTGCCAGCAGCCTCCACCTAGGGGACCCGATCTACGAGCAGTACTTC.

The CDR3 here is CASSPYPRGAQATEAFF. The CDR3, as DNA: TGCGCCAGCAGCCCTTACCCCAGGGGGGCGCAAGCCACTGAAGCTTTCTTT. The rearrangement uses TRBV4-1 and TRBJ1-1; 7 bases fit TRBD1. The CDR3 totals 17 residues. The junction had 15 bases not matched to a gene; V was cut back by 4 bases and J by 4 bases. Germline lookup yields CDR1 MGHRA and CDR2 YSYEKL.

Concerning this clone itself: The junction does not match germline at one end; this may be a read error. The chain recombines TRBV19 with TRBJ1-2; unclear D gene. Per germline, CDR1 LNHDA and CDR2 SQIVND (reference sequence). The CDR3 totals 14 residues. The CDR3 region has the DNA TGTGCGAGTAGTGACCCGGGAAATCTCGGCGGCTACACCTTC. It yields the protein CASSDPGNLGGYTF.

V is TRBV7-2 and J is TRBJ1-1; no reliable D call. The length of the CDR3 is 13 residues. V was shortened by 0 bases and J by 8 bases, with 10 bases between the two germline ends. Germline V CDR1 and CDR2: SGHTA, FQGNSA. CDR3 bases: TGTGCCAGCAGCTTAGCCGGCACGGTGGAAGCTTTCTTT. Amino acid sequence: CASSLAGTVEAFF.

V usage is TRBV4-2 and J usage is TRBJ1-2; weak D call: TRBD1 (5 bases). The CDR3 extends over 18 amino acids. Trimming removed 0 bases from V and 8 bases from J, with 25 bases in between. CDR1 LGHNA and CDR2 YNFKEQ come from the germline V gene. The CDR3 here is CASSQDRNEGRDGGGYTF. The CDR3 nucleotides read TGTGCCAGCAGCCAAGACCGAAACGAAGGAAGGGACGGGGGGGGCTACACCTTC.

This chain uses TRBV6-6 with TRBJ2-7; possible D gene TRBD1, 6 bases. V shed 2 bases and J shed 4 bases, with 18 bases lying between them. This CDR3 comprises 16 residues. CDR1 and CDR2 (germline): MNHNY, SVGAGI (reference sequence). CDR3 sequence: CASSYLHRASRYEQYF. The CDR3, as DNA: TGTGCCAGCAGTTACCTTCACAGGGCCTCAAGGTACGAGCAGTACTTC.

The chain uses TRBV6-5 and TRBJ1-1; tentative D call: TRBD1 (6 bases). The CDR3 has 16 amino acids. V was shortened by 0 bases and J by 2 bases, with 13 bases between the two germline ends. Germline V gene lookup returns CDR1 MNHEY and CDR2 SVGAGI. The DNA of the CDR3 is TGTGCCAGCAGTTACTCGAAGGGGGGCTATAACACTGAAGCTTTCTTT. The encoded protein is CASSYSKGGYNTEAFF.

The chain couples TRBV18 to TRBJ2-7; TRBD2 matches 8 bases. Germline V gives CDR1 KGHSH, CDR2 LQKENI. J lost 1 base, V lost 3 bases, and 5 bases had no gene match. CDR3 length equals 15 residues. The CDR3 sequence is CASSPSGIFSYEQYF. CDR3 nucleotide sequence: TGTGCCAGCTCACCTAGCGGGATTTTTTCCTACGAGCAGTACTTC.

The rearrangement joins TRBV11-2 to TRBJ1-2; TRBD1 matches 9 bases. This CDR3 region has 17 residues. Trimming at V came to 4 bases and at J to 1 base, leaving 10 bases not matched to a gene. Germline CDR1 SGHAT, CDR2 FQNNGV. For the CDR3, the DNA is TGTGCCAGCAGCTCAATCCGGGACAGGGCCCTTAACTATGGCTACACCTTC. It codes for CASSSIRDRALNYGYTF.

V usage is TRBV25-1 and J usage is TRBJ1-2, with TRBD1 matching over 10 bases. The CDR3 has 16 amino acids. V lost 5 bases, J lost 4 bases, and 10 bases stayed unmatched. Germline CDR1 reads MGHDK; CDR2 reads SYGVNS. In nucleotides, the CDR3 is TGTGCCAGCAGTTTTTTTGGTCGGGACAGGGGCTATGGCTACACCTTC. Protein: CASSFFGRDRGYGYTF.

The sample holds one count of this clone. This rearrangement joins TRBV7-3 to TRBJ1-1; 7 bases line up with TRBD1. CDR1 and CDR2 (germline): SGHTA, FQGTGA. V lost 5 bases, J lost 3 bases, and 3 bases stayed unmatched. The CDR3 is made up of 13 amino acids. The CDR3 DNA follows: TGTGCCAGCAGCCCCGGGACAGACACTGAAGCTTTCTTT. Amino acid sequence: CASSPGTDTEAFF.

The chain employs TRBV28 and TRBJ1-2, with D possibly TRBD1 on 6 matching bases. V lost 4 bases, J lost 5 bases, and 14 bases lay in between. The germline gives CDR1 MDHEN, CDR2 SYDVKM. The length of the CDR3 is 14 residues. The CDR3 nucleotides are TGTGCCAGCAGTTCCCAGACAGGCCTTTATGGCTACACCTTC. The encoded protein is CASSSQTGLYGYTF.

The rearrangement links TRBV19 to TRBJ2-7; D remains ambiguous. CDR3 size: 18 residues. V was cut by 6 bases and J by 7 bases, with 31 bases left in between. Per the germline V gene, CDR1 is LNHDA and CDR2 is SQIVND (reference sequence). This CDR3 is CASSNTKGAASRVGEQYF. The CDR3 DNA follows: TGTGCCAGTAGCAACACCAAGGGTGCTGCTAGTCGGGTTGGGGAGCAGTACTTC.